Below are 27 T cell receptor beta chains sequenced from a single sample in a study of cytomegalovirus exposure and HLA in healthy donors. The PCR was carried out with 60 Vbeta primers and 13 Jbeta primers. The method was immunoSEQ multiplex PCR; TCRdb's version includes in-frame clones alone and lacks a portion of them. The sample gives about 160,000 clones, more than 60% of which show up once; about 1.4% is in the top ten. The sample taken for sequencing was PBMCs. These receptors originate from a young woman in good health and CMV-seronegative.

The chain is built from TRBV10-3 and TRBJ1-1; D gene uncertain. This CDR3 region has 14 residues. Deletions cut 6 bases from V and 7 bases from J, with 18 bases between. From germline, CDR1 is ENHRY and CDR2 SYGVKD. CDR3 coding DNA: TGTGCCATCAGCATCACCCCATCCTACCTTGAAGCTTTCTTT. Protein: CAISITPSYLEAFF.

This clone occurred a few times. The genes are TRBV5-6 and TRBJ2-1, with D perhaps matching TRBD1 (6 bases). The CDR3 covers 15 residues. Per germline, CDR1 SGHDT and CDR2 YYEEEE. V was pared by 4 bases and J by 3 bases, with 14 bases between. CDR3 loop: CASSDVRDIYNEQFF. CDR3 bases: TGTGCCAGCAGCGACGTCCGGGACATCTACAATGAGCAGTTCTTC.

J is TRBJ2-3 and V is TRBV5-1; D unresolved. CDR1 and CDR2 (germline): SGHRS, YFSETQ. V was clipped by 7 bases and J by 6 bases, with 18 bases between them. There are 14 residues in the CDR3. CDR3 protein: CASHFRETADTQYF. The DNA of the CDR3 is TGCGCCAGCCACTTTAGAGAAACCGCCGATACGCAGTATTTT.

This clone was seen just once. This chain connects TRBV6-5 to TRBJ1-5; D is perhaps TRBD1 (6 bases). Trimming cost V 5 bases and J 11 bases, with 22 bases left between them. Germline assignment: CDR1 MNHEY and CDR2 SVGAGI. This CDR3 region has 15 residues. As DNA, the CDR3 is TGTGCCAGCAGTACGGACAGTGACCTCCTGTCGGCCCAGCATTTT. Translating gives CASSTDSDLLSAQHF.

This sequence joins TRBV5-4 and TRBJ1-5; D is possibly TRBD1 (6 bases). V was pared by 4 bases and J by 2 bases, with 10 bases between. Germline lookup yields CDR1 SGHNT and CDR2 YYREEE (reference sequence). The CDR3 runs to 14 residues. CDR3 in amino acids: CASSQQGGNQPQHF. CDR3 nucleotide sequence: TGTGCCAGCAGCCAACAGGGAGGCAATCAGCCCCAGCATTTT.

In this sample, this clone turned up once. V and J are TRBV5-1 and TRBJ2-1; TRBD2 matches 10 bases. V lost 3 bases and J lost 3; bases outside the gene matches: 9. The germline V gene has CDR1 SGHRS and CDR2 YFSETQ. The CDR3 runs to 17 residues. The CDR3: CASSSNPSGGGYNEQFF. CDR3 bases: TGCGCCAGCAGCTCAAACCCAAGCGGGGGGGGCTACAATGAGCAGTTCTTC.

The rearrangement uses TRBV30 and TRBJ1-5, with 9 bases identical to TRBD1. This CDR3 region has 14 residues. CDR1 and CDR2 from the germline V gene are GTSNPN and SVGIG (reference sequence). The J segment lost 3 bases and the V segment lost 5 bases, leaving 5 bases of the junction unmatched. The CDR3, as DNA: TGTGCCTGGGACAGGGGGGAGTACAATCAGCCCCAGCATTTT. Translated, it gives CAWDRGEYNQPQHF. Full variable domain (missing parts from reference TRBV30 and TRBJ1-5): SQTIHQWPATLVQPVGSPLSLECTVEGTSNPNLYWYRQAAGRGLQLLFYSVGIGQISSEVPQNLSASRPQDRQFILSSKKLLLSDSGFYLCAWDRGEYNQPQHFGDGTRLSIL.

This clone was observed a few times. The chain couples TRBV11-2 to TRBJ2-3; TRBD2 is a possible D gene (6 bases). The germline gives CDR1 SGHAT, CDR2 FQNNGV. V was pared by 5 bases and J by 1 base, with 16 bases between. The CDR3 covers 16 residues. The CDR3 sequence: CASSPLYSGGTDTQYF. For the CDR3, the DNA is TGTGCCAGCAGCCCCTTATATAGCGGAGGCACAGATACGCAGTATTTT.

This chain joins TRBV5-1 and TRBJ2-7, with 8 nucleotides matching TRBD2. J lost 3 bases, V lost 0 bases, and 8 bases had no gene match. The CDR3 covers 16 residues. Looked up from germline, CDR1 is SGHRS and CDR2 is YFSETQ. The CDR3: CASSLAMRGAHYEQYF. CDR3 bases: TGCGCCAGCAGCTTGGCTATGCGGGGGGCGCACTACGAGCAGTACTTC. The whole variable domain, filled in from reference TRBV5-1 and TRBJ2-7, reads KAGVTQTPRYLIKTRGQQVTLSCSPISGHRSVSWYQQTPGQGLQFLFEYFSETQRNKGNFPGRFSGRQFSNSRSEMNVSTLELGDSALYLCASSLAMRGAHYEQYFGPGTRLTVT.

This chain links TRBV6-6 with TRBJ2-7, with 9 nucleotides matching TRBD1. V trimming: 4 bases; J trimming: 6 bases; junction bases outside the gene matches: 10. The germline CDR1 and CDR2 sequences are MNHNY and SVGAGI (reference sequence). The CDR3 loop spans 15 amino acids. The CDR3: CASSSPGQGSLEQYF. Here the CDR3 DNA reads TGTGCCAGCAGTTCTCCGGGACAGGGTTCCCTCGAGCAGTACTTC.

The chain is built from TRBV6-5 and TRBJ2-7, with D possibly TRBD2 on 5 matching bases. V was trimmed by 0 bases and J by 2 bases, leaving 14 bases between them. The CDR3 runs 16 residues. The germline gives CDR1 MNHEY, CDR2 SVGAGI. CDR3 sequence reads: CASSYSMEEFAYEQYF. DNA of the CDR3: TGTGCCAGCAGTTACTCGATGGAGGAGTTCGCCTACGAGCAGTACTTC.

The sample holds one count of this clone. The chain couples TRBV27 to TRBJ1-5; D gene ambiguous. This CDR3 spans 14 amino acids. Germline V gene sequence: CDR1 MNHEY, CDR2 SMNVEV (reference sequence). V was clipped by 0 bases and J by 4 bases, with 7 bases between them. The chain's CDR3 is CASSLSRKNQPQHF. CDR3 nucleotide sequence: TGTGCCAGCAGTTTATCGCGCAAAAATCAGCCCCAGCATTTT.

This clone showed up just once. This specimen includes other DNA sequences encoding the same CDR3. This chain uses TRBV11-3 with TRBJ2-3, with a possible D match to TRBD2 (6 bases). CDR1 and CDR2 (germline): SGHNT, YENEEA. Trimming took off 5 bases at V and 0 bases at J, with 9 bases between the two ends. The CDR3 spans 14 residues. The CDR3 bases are TGTGCCAGCAGCCCTGGGGGGAGCACAGATACGCAGTATTTT. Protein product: CASSPGGSTDTQYF.

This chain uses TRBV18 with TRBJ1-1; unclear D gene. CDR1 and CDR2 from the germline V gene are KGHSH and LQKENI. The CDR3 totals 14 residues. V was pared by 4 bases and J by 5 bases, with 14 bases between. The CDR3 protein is CASSLGPAGTEAFF. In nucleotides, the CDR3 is TGTGCCAGCTCACTAGGCCCCGCGGGGACTGAAGCTTTCTTT.

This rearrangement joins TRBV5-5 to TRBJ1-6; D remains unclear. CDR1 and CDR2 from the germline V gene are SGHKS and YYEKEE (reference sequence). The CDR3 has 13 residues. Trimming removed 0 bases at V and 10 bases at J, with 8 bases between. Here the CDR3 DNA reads TGTGCCAGCAGCTTGGCGGTCGGGTCACCCCTCCACTTT. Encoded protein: CASSLAVGSPLHF.

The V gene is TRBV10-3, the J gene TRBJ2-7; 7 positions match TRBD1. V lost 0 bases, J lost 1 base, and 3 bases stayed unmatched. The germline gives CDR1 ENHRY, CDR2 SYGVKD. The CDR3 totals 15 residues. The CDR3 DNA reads TGTGCCATCAGTGAGTCGACAGGGCGGTCCTACGAGCAGTACTTC. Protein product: CAISESTGRSYEQYF.

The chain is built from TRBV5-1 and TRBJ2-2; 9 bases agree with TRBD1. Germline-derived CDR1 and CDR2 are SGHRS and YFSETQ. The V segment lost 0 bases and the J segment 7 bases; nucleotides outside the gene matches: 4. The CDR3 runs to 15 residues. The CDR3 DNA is TGCGCCAGCAGCTTGGACAGGGGGCTGAACGGGGAGCTGTTTTTT. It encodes CASSLDRGLNGELFF.

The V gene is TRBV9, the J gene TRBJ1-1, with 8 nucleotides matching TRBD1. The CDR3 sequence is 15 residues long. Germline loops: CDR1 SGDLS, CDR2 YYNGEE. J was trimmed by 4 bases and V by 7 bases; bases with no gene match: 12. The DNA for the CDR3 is TGTGCCAGCGCCGACAGGGGTTCGGTCGGCACTGAAGCTTTCTTT. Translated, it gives CASADRGSVGTEAFF. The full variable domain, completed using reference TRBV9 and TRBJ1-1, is DSGVTQTPKHLITATGQRVTLRCSPRSGDLSVYWYQQSLDQGLQFLIQYYNGEERAKGNILERFSAQQFPDLHSELNLSSLELGDSALYFCASADRGSVGTEAFFGQGTRLTVV.

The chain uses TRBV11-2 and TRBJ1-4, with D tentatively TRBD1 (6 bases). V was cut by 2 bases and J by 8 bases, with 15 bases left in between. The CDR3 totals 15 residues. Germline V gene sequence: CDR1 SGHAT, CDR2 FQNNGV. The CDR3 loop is CASSLSFQGQEKLFF. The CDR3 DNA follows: TGTGCCAGCAGCTTATCTTTCCAGGGGCAGGAAAAACTGTTTTTT.

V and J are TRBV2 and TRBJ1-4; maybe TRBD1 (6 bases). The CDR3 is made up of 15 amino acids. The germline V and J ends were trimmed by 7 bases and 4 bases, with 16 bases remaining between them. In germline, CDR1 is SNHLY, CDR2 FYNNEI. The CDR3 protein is CASTRQGPNNEKLFF. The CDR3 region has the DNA TGTGCCAGCACTCGGCAGGGGCCAAATAATGAAAAACTGTTTTTT.

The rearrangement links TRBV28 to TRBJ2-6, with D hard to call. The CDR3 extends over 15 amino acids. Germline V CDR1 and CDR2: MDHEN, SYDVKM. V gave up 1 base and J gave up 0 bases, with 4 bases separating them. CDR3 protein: CASSLLYSGANVLTF. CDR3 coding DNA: TGTGCCAGCAGTTTATTGTACTCTGGGGCCAACGTCCTGACTTTC.

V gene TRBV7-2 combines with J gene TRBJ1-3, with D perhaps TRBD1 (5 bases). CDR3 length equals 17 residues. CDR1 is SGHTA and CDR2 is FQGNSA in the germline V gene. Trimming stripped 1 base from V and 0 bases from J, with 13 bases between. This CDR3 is CASSLVGGLLSGNTIYF. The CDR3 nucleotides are TGTGCCAGCAGCTTAGTGGGGGGTCTGCTCTCTGGAAACACCATATATTTT. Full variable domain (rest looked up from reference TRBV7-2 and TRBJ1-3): GAGVSQSPSNKVTEKGKDVELRCDPISGHTALYWYRQSLGQGLEFLIYFQGNSAPDKSGLPSDRFSAERTGGSVSTLTIQRTQQEDSAVYLCASSLVGGLLSGNTIYFGEGSWLTVV.

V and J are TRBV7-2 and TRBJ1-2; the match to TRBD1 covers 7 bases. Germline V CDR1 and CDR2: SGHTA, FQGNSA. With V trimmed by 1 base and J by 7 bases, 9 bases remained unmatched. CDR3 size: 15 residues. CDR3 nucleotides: TGTGCCAGCAGCTTAGGGGATCAGGGGGTTCGTGGCTACACCTTC. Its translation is CASSLGDQGVRGYTF.

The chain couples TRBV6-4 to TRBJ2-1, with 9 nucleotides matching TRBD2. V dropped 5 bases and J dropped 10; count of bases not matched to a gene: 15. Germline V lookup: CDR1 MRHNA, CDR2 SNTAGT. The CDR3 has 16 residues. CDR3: CASSPYGGGGAGEQFF. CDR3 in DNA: TGTGCCAGCAGTCCTTATGGAGGCGGGGGGGCAGGGGAGCAGTTCTTC.

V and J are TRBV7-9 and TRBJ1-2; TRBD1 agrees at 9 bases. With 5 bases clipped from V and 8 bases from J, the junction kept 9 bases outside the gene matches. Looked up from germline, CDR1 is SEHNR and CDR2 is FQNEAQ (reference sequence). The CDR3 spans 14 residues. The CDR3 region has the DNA TGTGCCAGCAGCGCATCCGGGACAGGGATCGGCTACACCTTC. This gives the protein CASSASGTGIGYTF.

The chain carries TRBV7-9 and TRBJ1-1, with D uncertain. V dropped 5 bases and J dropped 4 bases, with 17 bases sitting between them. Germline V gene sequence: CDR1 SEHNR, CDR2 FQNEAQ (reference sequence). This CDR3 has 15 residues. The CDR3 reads CASSLKGGSGTEAFF. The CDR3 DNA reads TGTGCCAGCAGCCTAAAGGGCGGGTCGGGCACTGAAGCTTTCTTT.

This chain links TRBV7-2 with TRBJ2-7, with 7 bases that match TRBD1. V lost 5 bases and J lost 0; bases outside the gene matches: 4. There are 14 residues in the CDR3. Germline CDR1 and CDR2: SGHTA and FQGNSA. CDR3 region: CASSRDRLSYEQYF. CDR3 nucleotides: TGTGCCAGCAGCAGGGACAGACTCTCCTACGAGCAGTACTTC.